This TCR beta chain was captured by sequencing in a study of B cell selection in AIRE deficiency. Points from the study as a whole: CDR3s were shorter in shared Treg sequences, reflecting few non-templated nucleotide insertions. Patient Tconv cells held roughly 31% of Treg sequences shared by healthy donors. Only 9.3% of over 3,000 shared Treg sequences were patient-specific; around 33% healthy-specific.

Conventional CD4 T cells were sorted as CD4+CD127+ cells. Controls came from healthy donors unrelated to patients. Here immunoSEQ multiplex PCR was the method, and the copy in TCRdb shows in-frame clones only, minus some. The sample shows under 2,000 clones, around 86% of them seen only once. The length of the CDR3 is 16 residues. J lost 7 bases, V lost 0 bases, and 3 bases had no gene match. Germline V gene data show CDR1 as MNHEY and CDR2 as SVGAGI. This clone came up once. Its antigen is not known. V is TRBV6-5 and J is TRBJ2-1, with 13 bases that match TRBD2. This clonotype originated in a human donor in good health. Sequenced sample: CD4+CD127+ conventional T cells sorted from PBMCs. The CDR3 bases are TGTGCCAGCAGTTACTCTACTAGCGGGAGGGGGAATGAGCAGTTCTTC. This codes for CASSYSTSGRGNEQFF.